Each of the 29 T cell receptor beta chains below was sequenced from the same sample in a study of CD8 T cells in ankylosing spondylitis. TCRdb reanalysed the 5' RACE reads using MiXCR and keeps one entry per CDR3 protein. The data hold 250,000 to 350,000 distinct CDR3 sequences, with less than 10% observed a single time. Findings and caveats of the study: The study identified a TCR beta motif of under 10 highly homologous variants that appeared characteristic of ankylosing spondylitis blood.

No cognate antigen is known for these TCRs. Sequencing used blood, either unsorted or a sorted T cell fraction (not recorded which). Source of these receptors: a male donor with ankylosing spondylitis.

The chain couples TRBV27 to TRBJ2-3; D may be TRBD2 (7 bases). Germline V CDR1 and CDR2: MNHEY, SMNVEV (reference sequence). This CDR3 is 17 amino acids long. V lost 3 bases to trimming and J lost 3 bases, with 19 bases between them. CDR3 bases: TGTGCCAGCAGTTTTCGGCAGGGAGGGGGTTTAACAGATACGCAGTATTTT. Residues: CASSFRQGGGLTDTQYF.

The chain recombines TRBV10-3 with TRBJ1-1; D gene unclear. Germline loops: CDR1 ENHRY, CDR2 SYGVKD. CDR3 length: 15 amino acids. Trimming removed 3 bases at V and 3 bases at J, with 14 bases between. CDR3 sequence: CAISDITFGDTEAFF. The CDR3, as DNA: TGTGCCATCAGTGATATTACGTTTGGGGACACTGAAGCTTTCTTT.

The V and J genes are TRBV2 and TRBJ2-1; possible D gene TRBD2, 6 bases. Germline CDR1 and CDR2: SNHLY and FYNNEI. The length of the CDR3 is 15 residues. Trimming stripped 6 bases from V and 5 bases from J, with 17 bases between. CDR3 in amino acids: CASRPMRASDNEQFF. Written as DNA, the CDR3 is TGTGCCAGCAGACCAATGCGGGCTAGCGACAATGAGCAGTTCTTC.

This chain connects TRBV7-2 to TRBJ2-7, with 16 bases matching TRBD2. The CDR3 consists of 16 residues. V dropped 4 bases and J dropped 3; count of bases not matched to a gene: 3. The germline CDR1 and CDR2 sequences are SGHTA and FQGNSA. In DNA, the CDR3 is TGTGCCAGCAGCTCGGGACTAGCGGGAGGGGGCTACGAGCAGTACTTC. It codes for CASSSGLAGGGYEQYF.

This chain connects TRBV29-1 to TRBJ2-7, with a tentative D call TRBD2 (5 bases). Trimming shortened V by 4 bases and J by 1 base, and 11 bases separated the two germline ends. CDR3 length: 13 amino acids. Germline V gene sequence: CDR1 SQVTM, CDR2 ANQGSEA. The CDR3 spells CSVGAGASYEQYF. DNA of the CDR3: TGCAGCGTTGGGGCGGGCGCGTCCTACGAGCAGTACTTC.

The V call is TRBV7-7, the J call TRBJ2-1, with D perhaps matching TRBD2 (6 bases). This CDR3 has 16 amino acids. Germline assignment: CDR1 SSHAT and CDR2 FNYEAQ (reference sequence). V was pared by 4 bases and J by 2 bases, with 15 bases between. The CDR3 nucleotides read TGTGCCAGCAGCTCTAATAGCGGAGGAGCCTACAATGAGCAGTTCTTC. Amino acids: CASSSNSGGAYNEQFF.

This clonotype occurred a few times. This chain connects TRBV19 to TRBJ2-7, with D perhaps matching TRBD2 (5 bases). The germline gives CDR1 LNHDA, CDR2 SQIVND (reference sequence). V was shortened by 9 bases and J by 4 bases, with 10 bases between the two germline ends. This CDR3 is 11 amino acids long. The CDR3 loop is CASGVGYEQYF. The CDR3 region has the DNA TGTGCCAGCGGGGTCGGGTACGAGCAGTACTTC. The full variable domain, rest sourced from reference TRBV19 and TRBJ2-7, is DGGITQSPKYLFRKEGQNVTLSCEQNLNHDAMYWYRQDPGQGLRLIYYSQIVNDFQKGDIAEGYSVSREKKESFPLTVTSAQKNPTAFYLCASGVGYEQYFGPGTRLTVT.

V gene TRBV5-1 combines with J gene TRBJ2-1; 8 nucleotides match TRBD1. The CDR3 spans 16 residues. Germline CDR1 and CDR2: SGHRS and YFSETQ. The J segment lost 4 bases and the V segment lost 0 bases, leaving 6 bases of the junction unmatched. CDR3 sequence (DNA): TGCGCCAGCAGCTTGGCAGGGGGCTCCCCATACAATGAGCAGTTCTTC. Encoded protein: CASSLAGGSPYNEQFF.

The chain recombines TRBV6-6 with TRBJ2-5; 9 bases match TRBD2. The CDR3 extends over 13 amino acids. The germline CDR1 and CDR2 sequences are MNHNY and SVGAGI (reference sequence). With 6 bases clipped from V and 5 bases from J, the junction kept 4 bases outside the gene matches. For the CDR3, the DNA is TGTGCCAGCAGGACTAGCGGTTATGAGACCCAGTACTTC. Protein product: CASRTSGYETQYF.

The chain couples TRBV14 to TRBJ2-2; 7 bases are a match to TRBD1. This CDR3 contains 15 residues. The germline CDR1 and CDR2 sequences are SGHDN and FVKESK. V lost 5 bases, J lost 3 bases, and 6 bases stayed unmatched. CDR3 loop: CASSNRDRYTGELFF. The CDR3 nucleotides read TGTGCCAGCAGCAACCGGGACAGATACACCGGGGAGCTGTTTTTT.

Many counts were recorded for this clonotype. The rearrangement joins TRBV29-1 to TRBJ2-5; D remains unclear. In germline, CDR1 is SQVTM, CDR2 ANQGSEA. CDR3 length equals 12 residues. Deletions cut 6 bases from V and 4 bases from J, with 12 bases between. CDR3 region: CSVAGLGETQYF. In DNA, the CDR3 is TGCAGCGTCGCTGGGCTGGGAGAGACCCAGTACTTC.

The chain couples TRBV10-2 to TRBJ1-2, with 7 bases identical to TRBD1. Germline assignment: CDR1 WSHSY and CDR2 SAAADI. The CDR3 extends over 14 amino acids. J lost 4 bases, V lost 7 bases, and 9 bases had no gene match. This CDR3 is CASTQEGAVYGYTF. The CDR3 DNA sequence: TGCGCCAGCACTCAAGAGGGGGCTGTCTATGGCTACACCTTC.

This clonotype was picked up a small number of times. V and J are TRBV5-1 and TRBJ2-1, with 9 bases matching TRBD1. The V and J ends lost 4 bases and 0 bases, in that order; junction bases with no gene match: 2. CDR3 length: 15 residues. Looked up from germline, CDR1 is SGHRS and CDR2 is YFSETQ. CDR3 residues: CASSAGQGSYNEQFF. CDR3 bases: TGCGCCAGCAGCGCGGGACAGGGCTCCTACAATGAGCAGTTCTTC.

This clonotype was seen a handful of times. The chain uses TRBV13 and TRBJ2-2, with 13 bases aligning to TRBD2. V dropped 5 bases and J dropped 4; count of bases not matched to a gene: 7. Looked up from germline, CDR1 is PRHDT and CDR2 is FYEKMQ (reference sequence). This CDR3 spans 17 amino acids. The CDR3 DNA follows: TGTGCCAGCAGCAAGTTCGGGACTAGCGGGGCCACCGGGGAGCTGTTTTTT. Translating gives CASSKFGTSGATGELFF.

This clonotype appeared a few times. J is TRBJ1-5 and V is TRBV4-1; possibly TRBD1 for D (6 bases). V was clipped by 4 bases and J by 2 bases, with 15 bases between them. The CDR3 loop spans 16 amino acids. Germline V gene sequence: CDR1 MGHRA, CDR2 YSYEKL. CDR3 sequence reads: CASSRTGRGGNQPQHF. The CDR3 DNA reads TGCGCCAGCAGCCGCACAGGGAGAGGTGGCAATCAGCCCCAGCATTTT.

This clonotype occurred a few times. The rearrangement joins TRBV7-9 to TRBJ1-1; TRBD1 is a possible D gene (6 bases). This CDR3 region has 15 residues. CDR1 is SEHNR, CDR2 FQNEAQ, per germline (reference sequence). V was clipped by 5 bases and J by 1 base, with 14 bases between them. CDR3 DNA: TGTGCCAGCAGCCCCACGACAGGCCCGAACACTGAAGCTTTCTTT. It specifies CASSPTTGPNTEAFF.

This clonotype was counted only a few times. The V and J genes are TRBV20-1 and TRBJ1-6, with a tentative D call TRBD1 (6 bases). Trimming stripped 3 bases from V and 8 bases from J, with 11 bases between. The CDR3 covers 13 residues. The germline V gene has CDR1 DFQATT and CDR2 SNEGSKA (reference sequence). DNA of the CDR3: TGCAGTGCTAGTAGGGGGTCGGATTCACCCCTCCACTTT. Translating gives CSASRGSDSPLHF.

The chain is built from TRBV7-2 and TRBJ2-7, with 15 bases lining up with TRBD2. This CDR3 has 17 amino acids. V gave up 5 bases and J gave up 2 bases; unmatched junction bases: 7. Per the germline V gene, CDR1 is SGHTA and CDR2 is FQGNSA. The CDR3 loop reads CASSPNWTSGRAYEQYF. For the CDR3, the DNA is TGTGCCAGCAGCCCTAACTGGACTAGCGGGAGGGCCTACGAGCAGTACTTC.

This chain uses TRBV28 with TRBJ2-7; 13 bases line up with TRBD2. Germline CDR1 is MDHEN and CDR2 is SYDVKM. This CDR3 has 14 residues. Losses at the gene ends were 3 bases for V and 12 bases for J; bases not matched to a gene: 8. This chain's CDR3 is CASSFSGLAGVRYF. The DNA of the CDR3 is TGTGCCAGCAGTTTCTCCGGACTAGCGGGAGTTCGGTACTTC.

This clonotype was observed a handful of times. This rearrangement joins TRBV20-1 to TRBJ2-3; D is uncertain. Trimming pared 5 bases from V and 6 bases from J, leaving 12 bases between. CDR1 DFQATT and CDR2 SNEGSKA come from the germline V gene (reference sequence). The CDR3 length is 12 residues. The CDR3 spells CSAQVFRDTQYF. As DNA, the CDR3 is TGCAGTGCTCAGGTCTTCAGGGATACGCAGTATTTT.

In this sample, this clonotype turned up many times. V and J are TRBV29-1 and TRBJ2-6, with D uncertain. Between the trimmed V and J ends, which lost 3 bases and 0 bases, there was a span of 12 bases. Germline CDR1 and CDR2: SQVTM and ANQGSEA. CDR3 length: 16 residues. CDR3 protein: CSVEGQVSSGANVLTF. CDR3 DNA: TGCAGCGTTGAGGGCCAGGTTAGCTCTGGGGCCAACGTCCTGACTTTC.

The chain carries TRBV29-1 and TRBJ2-3, with D unresolved. CDR1 SQVTM and CDR2 ANQGSEA come from the germline V gene. The CDR3 is 13 residues long. V was cut by 3 bases and J by 1 base, with 8 bases left in between. The CDR3 is CSVERWGTDTQYF. CDR3 nucleotides: TGCAGCGTTGAGCGGTGGGGCACAGATACGCAGTATTTT.

The gene calls are TRBV6-2 or TRBV6-3 and TRBJ2-2; D not certain. Germline-derived CDR1 and CDR2 are MNHEY and SVGEGT. Trimming cost V 7 bases and J 0 bases, with 6 bases left between them. The CDR3 has 13 residues. Written as DNA, the CDR3 is TGTGCCAGCATGCCTGCGAACACCGGGGAGCTGTTTTTT. Translation: CASMPANTGELFF.

The V and J genes are TRBV20-1 and TRBJ2-1; D is unclear. Trimming removed 5 bases from V and 5 bases from J, with 19 bases in between. The CDR3 consists of 15 residues. The germline V gene has CDR1 DFQATT and CDR2 SNEGSKA (reference sequence). Written as DNA, the CDR3 is TGCAGTGCTCGCGACCGACTTAGCAACAACAATGAGCAGTTCTTC. Translation: CSARDRLSNNNEQFF.

This clonotype has only a few counts. The chain has TRBV25-1 and TRBJ2-4, with a tentative D call TRBD2 (5 bases). Germline CDR1 MGHDK, CDR2 SYGVNS. V dropped 5 bases and J dropped 8 bases, with 13 bases sitting between them. The CDR3 loop spans 13 amino acids. Written as DNA, the CDR3 is TGTGCCAGCAGTATGGAGGAGACGGACATTCAGTACTTC. Protein sequence: CASSMEETDIQYF.

This clonotype has just a few counts. The chain uses TRBV28 and TRBJ2-7, with D maybe TRBD1 (6 bases). Germline CDR1 reads MDHEN; CDR2 reads SYDVKM. The length of the CDR3 is 14 residues. The V and J ends lost 10 bases and 0 bases respectively, with 16 bases between them. The CDR3 reads CATTSGHSSYEQYF. The CDR3 DNA is TGTGCCACGACGTCGGGACACAGCTCCTACGAGCAGTACTTC.

The chain combines TRBV7-9 with TRBJ2-2; 10 nucleotides agree with TRBD2. Germline assignment: CDR1 SEHNR and CDR2 FQNEAQ (reference sequence). V lost 8 bases, J lost 6 bases, and 12 bases stayed unmatched. CDR3 length: 16 residues. The CDR3: CASAASGRAGAGELFF. The DNA of the CDR3 is TGTGCCAGCGCGGCCAGCGGGAGGGCCGGGGCCGGGGAGCTGTTTTTT. Based on the CDR3 plus reference TRBV7-9 and TRBJ2-2, the full variable domain is DTGVSQNPRHKITKRGQNVTFRCDPISEHNRLYWYRQTLGQGPEFLTYFQNEAQLEKSRLLSDRFSAERPKGSFSTLEIQRTEQGDSAMYLCASAASGRAGAGELFFGEGSRLTVL.

The gene calls are TRBV12-3 or TRBV12-4 and TRBJ2-3; possibly TRBD1 for D (5 bases). With 6 bases removed from V and 5 bases from J, the gap between germline ends came to 15 bases. The CDR3 covers 14 residues. CDR3 bases: TGTGCCAGCAGCTACTTGGGCCAGGGAGATACGCAGTATTTT. Protein product: CASSYLGQGDTQYF.

The V gene is TRBV27, the J gene TRBJ2-3; D is ambiguous. V shed 3 bases and J shed 1 base, with 8 bases lying between them. The CDR3 has 14 residues. Germline loops: CDR1 MNHEY, CDR2 SMNVEV (reference sequence). CDR3 DNA sequence: TGTGCCAGCAGTTTCTGGGTCGGCACAGATACGCAGTATTTT. It encodes CASSFWVGTDTQYF.